This T cell receptor (beta chain) was sequenced during a study of T-cell reconstitution after alpha-beta-depleted transplantation in children. Study-wide findings and caveats: Several hundred expanded graft clones reportedly supplied alpha-beta T cells about two months after transplant.

This clonotype came up a few times. Its specificity is not known. Mismatch with germline at one junction end may stem from a read error. For TCRbeta, the library was prepared with unique molecular identifiers. Using its own MiXCR run on the PCR reads, TCRdb lists one record per CDR3 protein. The data show some 140,000 distinct CDR3 sequences, around a tenth seen once. The CDR3 covers 14 residues. Germline values: CDR1 SQVTM, CDR2 ANQGSEA. The input for sequencing was PBMCs, mostly from graft donor cells, taken 180 days after TCRalphabeta/CD19-depleted stem cell transplant. V and J are TRBV29-1 and TRBJ2-5; possibly TRBD2 for D (5 bases). The receptor comes from a girl less than two years old who had a stem cell transplant for combined immunodeficiency, so the T cells may come from the graft donor. Here the CDR3 DNA reads TGCAGCGTTGGGTCCCCTTTAGTCGGGGAGATCCAGTACTTC. The encoded protein is CSVGSPLVGEIQYF.